The rows below give T cell receptor beta chains drawn from one sample of a study of CD8+ T cells in alopecia areata. Sequencing used immunoSEQ multiplex PCR; TCRdb keeps in-frame clones, though not all of them. The sample has 95,000 to 120,000 clones, less than 60% seen once; the top ten hold around 3.4%. The specimen was CD4+ T cells sorted from blood, collected at week 24, from a patient treated with tofacitinib. The receptor set was obtained from a human donor with alopecia areata. The CDR3 runs from the conserved cysteine through the conserved F or W. A D gene is named only where the DNA matches it firmly. A clone size is listed for some rows: how often the clone was seen (once, few, many), or a class if it is expanded.

TRBJ1-5,.,TRBV5-1,.,TGCGCCAGCAGCTTGGAACCAGGGAGCAATCAGCCCCAGCATTTT,CASSLEPGSNQPQHF
TRBJ2-3,.,TRBV14,.,TGTGCCAGCAGCCTCAGGACCTCGGGAGCAGATACGCAGTATTTT,CASSLRTSGADTQYF
TRBJ1-3,few,TRBV9,TRBD1,TGTGCCAGCAGCGCTCTCCGACAGGGTACCTCTGGAAACACCATATATTTT,CASSALRQGTSGNTIYF
TRBJ2-7,.,TRBV7-9,TRBD1,TGTGCCAGCAGCTCCCTGGACAGGAACGTCTACGAGCAGTACTTC,CASSSLDRNVYEQYF
TRBJ1-2,.,TRBV4-2,.,TGTGCCAGCAGCCAAGGTGAGGGGTATAACAACTATGGCTACACCTTC,CASSQGEGYNNYGYTF
TRBJ1-5,.,TRBV19,.,TGTGCCAGTGCTGGGGGTTCGGGCAATCAGCCCCAGCATTTT,CASAGGSGNQPQHF
TRBJ2-1,.,TRBV4-2,TRBD2,TGTGCCAGCAGCCAAGAAACGGTTTTTCGGGGGGGCTCCTACAATGAGCAGTTCTTC,CASSQETVFRGGSYNEQFF
TRBJ2-1,few,TRBV29-1,.,TGCAGCGTCCCGGATATGGGGGAAAATGAGCAGTTCTTC,CSVPDMGENEQFF
TRBJ2-3,once,TRBV4-2,TRBD2,TGTGCCAGCAGCCAACAGACTAGCGGGGGAGATACGCAGTATTTT,CASSQQTSGGDTQYF
TRBJ2-1,.,TRBV11-2,.,TGTGCCAGCAGCTTAGTGGGGCAGGGATTCGTGTACAATGAGCAGTTCTTC,CASSLVGQGFVYNEQFF
TRBJ2-5,.,TRBV7-8,.,TGTGCCAGCAGCTTAGGTCGGGGACAAGAGACCCAGTACTTC,CASSLGRGQETQYF
TRBJ1-2,once,TRBV19,.,TGTGCCAGTAGATCAGGGAACTATGGCTACACCTTC,CASRSGNYGYTF
TRBJ2-7,.,TRBV7-9,.,TGTGCCAGCAGCTTAGGAGGAAATAGCTACGAGCAGTACTTC,CASSLGGNSYEQYF
TRBJ2-5,.,TRBV6-5,.,TGTGCCAGCAGTCCATCGGGGTGGGAGACCCAGTACTTC,CASSPSGWETQYF
TRBJ2-5,.,TRBV9,TRBD2,TGTGCCAGCAGCCCAGCGGGGGAGGAGACCCAGTACTTC,CASSPAGEETQYF
TRBJ1-1,few,TRBV5-1,.,TGCGCCAGCAGCTTGTCGACAGTGAACACTGAAGCTTTCTTT,CASSLSTVNTEAFF
TRBJ2-2,.,TRBV9,.,TGTGCCAGCAGCGTAGCCGTGGGAAGGTCCACCGGGGAGCTGTTTTTT,CASSVAVGRSTGELFF
TRBJ1-5,few,TRBV7-2,.,TGTGCCAGCAGCCCCGGTGAGGCGGCCCAGCCCCAGCATTTT,CASSPGEAAQPQHF
TRBJ1-2,.,TRBV5-1,.,TGCGCCAGCAGCGTCTCGGTTCGGGGGGCGACCAACTATGGCTACACCTTC,CASSVSVRGATNYGYTF
TRBJ1-2,.,TRBV10-3,.,TGTGCCATCAGTGATTTCCTGGACAGCAGACGGAGCTACACCTTC,CAISDFLDSRRSYTF
TRBJ2-1,.,TRBV2,.,TGTGCCAGCAGTGAAAGTTTCAATGAGCAGTTCTTC,CASSESFNEQFF
TRBJ2-7,few,TRBV19,.,TGTGCCAGTAGTCCCAGGAGGAGCTCCTACGAGCAGTACTTC,CASSPRRSSYEQYF
TRBJ1-5,few,TRBV2,.,TGTGCCAGCAGTGACGGCAGTATACAGCCCCAGCATTTT,CASSDGSIQPQHF
TRBJ1-5,few,TRBV4-1,.,TGCGCCAGCAGCCAAGAACCCAATCAGCCCCAGCATTTT,CASSQEPNQPQHF
TRBJ1-1,once,TRBV14,.,TGTGCCAGCAGCCCAGGTGGGGGAAACACTGAAGCTTTCTTT,CASSPGGGNTEAFF
TRBJ2-5,.,TRBV5-1,TRBD1,TGCGCCAGCAGCCTACAAGGACAGGGGGCTGAGACCCAGTACTTC,CASSLQGQGAETQYF
TRBJ2-5,few,TRBV30,TRBD2,TGTGCCTGGAGCCAACTACTAGCGGTAGGAGAGACCCAGTACTTC,CAWSQLLAVGETQYF